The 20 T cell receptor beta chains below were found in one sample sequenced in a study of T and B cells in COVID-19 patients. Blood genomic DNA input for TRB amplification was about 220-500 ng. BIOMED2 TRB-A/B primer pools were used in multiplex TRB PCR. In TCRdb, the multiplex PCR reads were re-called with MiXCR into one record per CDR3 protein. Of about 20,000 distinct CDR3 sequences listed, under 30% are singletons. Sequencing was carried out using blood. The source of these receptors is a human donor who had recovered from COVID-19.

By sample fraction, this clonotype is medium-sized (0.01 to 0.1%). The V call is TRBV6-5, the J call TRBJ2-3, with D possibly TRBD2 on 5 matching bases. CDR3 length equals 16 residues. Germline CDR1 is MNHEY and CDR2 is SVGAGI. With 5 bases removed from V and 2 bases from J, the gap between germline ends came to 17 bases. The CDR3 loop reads CASSHETTRNTDTQYF. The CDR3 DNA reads TGTGCCAGCAGTCACGAGACTACTCGAAACACAGATACGCAGTATTTT.

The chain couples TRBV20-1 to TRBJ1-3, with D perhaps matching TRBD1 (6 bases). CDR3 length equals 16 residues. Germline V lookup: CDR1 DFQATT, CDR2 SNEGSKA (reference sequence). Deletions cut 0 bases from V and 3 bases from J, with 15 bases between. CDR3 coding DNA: TGCAGTGCTAGAGATCGTATGGCAGGGGATGGAAACACCATATATTTT. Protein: CSARDRMAGDGNTIYF.

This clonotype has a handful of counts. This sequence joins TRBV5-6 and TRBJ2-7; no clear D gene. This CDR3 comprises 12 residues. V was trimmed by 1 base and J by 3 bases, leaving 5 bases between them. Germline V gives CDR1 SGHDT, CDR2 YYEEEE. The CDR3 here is CASSLYSYEQYF. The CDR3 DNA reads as TGTGCCAGCAGCTTGTACAGCTACGAGCAGTACTTC.

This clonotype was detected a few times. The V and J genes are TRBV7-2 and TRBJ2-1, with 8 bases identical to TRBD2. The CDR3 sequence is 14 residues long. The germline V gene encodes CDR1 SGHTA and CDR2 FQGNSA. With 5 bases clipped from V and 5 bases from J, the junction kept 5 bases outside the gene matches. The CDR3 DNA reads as TGTGCCAGCAGCCCAGGACTAGCCAACAATGAGCAGTTCTTC. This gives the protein CASSPGLANNEQFF. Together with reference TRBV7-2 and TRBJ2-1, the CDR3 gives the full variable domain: GAGVSQSPSNKVTEKGKDVELRCDPISGHTALYWYRQSLGQGLEFLIYFQGNSAPDKSGLPSDRFSAERTGGSVSTLTIQRTQQEDSAVYLCASSPGLANNEQFFGPGTRLTVL.

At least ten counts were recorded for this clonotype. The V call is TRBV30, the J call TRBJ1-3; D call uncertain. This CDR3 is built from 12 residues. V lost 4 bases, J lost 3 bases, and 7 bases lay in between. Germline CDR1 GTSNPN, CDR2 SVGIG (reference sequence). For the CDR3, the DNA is TGTGCCTGGAAAAAGAATGGAAACACCATATATTTT. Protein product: CAWKKNGNTIYF.

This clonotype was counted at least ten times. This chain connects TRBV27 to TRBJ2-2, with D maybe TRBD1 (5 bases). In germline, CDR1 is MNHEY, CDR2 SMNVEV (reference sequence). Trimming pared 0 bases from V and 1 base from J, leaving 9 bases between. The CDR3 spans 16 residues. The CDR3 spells CASSLSWGVNTGELFF. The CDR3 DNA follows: TGTGCCAGCAGTTTATCGTGGGGCGTGAACACCGGGGAGCTGTTTTTT.

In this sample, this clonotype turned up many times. CDR3 protein: CAWKGDGPMGYTF. CDR3 bases: TGTGCCTGGAAGGGGGACGGACCTATGGGCTACACCTTC. The rearrangement links TRBV30 to TRBJ1-2; a weak D match, TRBD1 (6 bases). This CDR3 contains 13 residues. V was cut by 4 bases and J by 8 bases, with 17 bases left in between. Germline V lookup: CDR1 GTSNPN, CDR2 SVGIG (reference sequence).

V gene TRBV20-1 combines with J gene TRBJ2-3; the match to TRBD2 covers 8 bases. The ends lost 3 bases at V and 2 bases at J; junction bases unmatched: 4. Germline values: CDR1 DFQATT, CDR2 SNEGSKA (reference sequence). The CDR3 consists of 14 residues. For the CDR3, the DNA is TGCAGTGCTAGCACTAGCGGTTACACAGATACGCAGTATTTT. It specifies CSASTSGYTDTQYF.

The chain's CDR3 is CASSEALLRVLSNQPQHF. CDR3 DNA: TGTGCCAGCAGTGAAGCGCTTCTTCGAGTTCTTAGCAATCAGCCCCAGCATTTT. This chain links TRBV6-1 with TRBJ1-5; D ambiguous. The CDR3 length is 18 residues. Germline CDR1 is MNHNS and CDR2 is SASEGT. Trimming stripped 0 bases from V and 0 bases from J, with 15 bases between.

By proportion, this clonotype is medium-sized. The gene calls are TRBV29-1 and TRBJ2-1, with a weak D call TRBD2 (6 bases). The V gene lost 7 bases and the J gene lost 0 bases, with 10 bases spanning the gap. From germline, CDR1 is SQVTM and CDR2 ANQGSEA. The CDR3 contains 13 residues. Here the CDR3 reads CSASEGSYNEQFF. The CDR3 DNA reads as TGCAGCGCGTCGGAGGGCTCCTACAATGAGCAGTTCTTC.

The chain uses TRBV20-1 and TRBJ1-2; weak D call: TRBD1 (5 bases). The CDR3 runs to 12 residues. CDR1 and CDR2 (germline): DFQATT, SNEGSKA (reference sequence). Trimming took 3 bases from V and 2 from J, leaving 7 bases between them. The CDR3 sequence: CSASEGNYGYTF. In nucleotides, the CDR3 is TGCAGTGCTAGTGAGGGGAACTATGGCTACACCTTC.

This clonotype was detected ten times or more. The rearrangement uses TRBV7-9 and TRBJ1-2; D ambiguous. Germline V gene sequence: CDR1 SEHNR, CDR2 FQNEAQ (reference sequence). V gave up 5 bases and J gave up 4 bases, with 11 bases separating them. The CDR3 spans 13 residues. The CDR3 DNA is TGTGCCAGCAGCGGCGTGGGCGGCTATGGCTACACCTTC. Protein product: CASSGVGGYGYTF.

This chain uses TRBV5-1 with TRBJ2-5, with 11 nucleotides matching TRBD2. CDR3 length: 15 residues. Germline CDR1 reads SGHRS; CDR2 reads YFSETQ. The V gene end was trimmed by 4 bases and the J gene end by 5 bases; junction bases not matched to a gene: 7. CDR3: CASSALAGGYETQYF. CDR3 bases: TGCGCCAGCAGCGCTCTAGCGGGAGGTTATGAGACCCAGTACTTC.

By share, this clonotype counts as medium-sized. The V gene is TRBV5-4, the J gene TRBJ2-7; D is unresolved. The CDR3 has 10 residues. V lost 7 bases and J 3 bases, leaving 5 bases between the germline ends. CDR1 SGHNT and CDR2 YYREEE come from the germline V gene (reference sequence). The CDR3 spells CASGYYEQYF. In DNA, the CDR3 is TGTGCCAGCGGATACTACGAGCAGTACTTC. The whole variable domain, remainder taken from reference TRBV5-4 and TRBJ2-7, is ETGVTQSPTHLIKTRGQQVTLRCSSQSGHNTVSWYQQALGQGPQFIFQYYREEENGRGNFPPRFSGLQFPNYSSELNVNALELDDSALYLCASGYYEQYFGPGTRLTVT.

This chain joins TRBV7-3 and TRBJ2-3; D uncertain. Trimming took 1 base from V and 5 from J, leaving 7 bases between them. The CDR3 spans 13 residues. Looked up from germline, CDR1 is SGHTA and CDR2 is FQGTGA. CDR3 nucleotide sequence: TGTGCCAGCAGCTTAATAGCAGGAGATACGCAGTATTTT. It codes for CASSLIAGDTQYF.

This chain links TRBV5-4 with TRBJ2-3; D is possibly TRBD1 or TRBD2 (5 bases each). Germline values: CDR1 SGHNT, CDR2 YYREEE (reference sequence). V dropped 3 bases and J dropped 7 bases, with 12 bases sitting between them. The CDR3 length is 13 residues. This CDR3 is CASSSGTENTQYF. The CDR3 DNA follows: TGTGCCAGCAGCTCAGGGACGGAGAATACGCAGTATTTT. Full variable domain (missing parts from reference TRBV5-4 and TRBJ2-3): ETGVTQSPTHLIKTRGQQVTLRCSSQSGHNTVSWYQQALGQGPQFIFQYYREEENGRGNFPPRFSGLQFPNYSSELNVNALELDDSALYLCASSSGTENTQYFGPGTRLTVL.

Here the CDR3 reads CASSLDLAGAGDTQYF. As DNA, the CDR3 is TGTGCCAGCAGCTTAGATCTAGCGGGGGCCGGAGATACGCAGTATTTT. The chain carries TRBV5-4 and TRBJ2-3; 10 positions match TRBD2. The J segment lost 5 bases and the V segment lost 2 bases, leaving 8 bases of the junction unmatched. Per germline, CDR1 SGHNT and CDR2 YYREEE (reference sequence). The CDR3 length is 16 residues.

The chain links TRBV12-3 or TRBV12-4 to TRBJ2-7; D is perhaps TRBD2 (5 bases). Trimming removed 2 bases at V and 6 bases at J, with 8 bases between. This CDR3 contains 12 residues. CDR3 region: CASSLPRGEQYF. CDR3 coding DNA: TGTGCCAGCAGTTTACCCCGGGGCGAGCAGTACTTC.

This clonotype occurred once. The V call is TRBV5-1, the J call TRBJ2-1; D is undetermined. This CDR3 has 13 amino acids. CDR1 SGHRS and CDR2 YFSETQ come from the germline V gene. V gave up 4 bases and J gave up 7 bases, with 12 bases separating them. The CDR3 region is CASSTDPWNEQFF. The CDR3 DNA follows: TGCGCCAGCAGCACGGACCCTTGGAATGAGCAGTTCTTC.

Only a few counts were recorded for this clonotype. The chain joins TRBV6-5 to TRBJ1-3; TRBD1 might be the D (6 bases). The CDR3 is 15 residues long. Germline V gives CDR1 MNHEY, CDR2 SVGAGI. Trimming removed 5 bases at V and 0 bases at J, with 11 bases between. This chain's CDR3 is CASSITGTSGNTIYF. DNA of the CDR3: TGTGCCAGCAGTATCACAGGGACCTCTGGAAACACCATATATTTT.